These T cell receptor beta chains were read from a single sample in a study of regulatory T cells in long-lasting Graves disease. TCRdb recomputed calls from the reads with MiXCR, one row per CDR3 protein. The table has approximately 690 distinct CDR3 sequences, about nine tenths seen once; the top ten hold approximately 16%. The sample consisted of peripheral blood mononuclear cells (PBMCs), taken with antithyroid drug treatment, in newly diagnosed or persistent Graves disease (not recorded which). The receptors shown here come from a woman aged 25 to 39 with Graves disease. CDR3s include the opening cysteine and the closing phenylalanine or tryptophan. Expanded clones get a size class; other rows say once, few or many, or leave the size out.

J	V	size	length	CDR3
TRBJ2-7	TRBV30	-	14	CACLDRGTRYEQYF
TRBJ2-3	TRBV3-1	-	16	CASSQGRSRLTDTQYF
TRBJ2-2	TRBV20-1	-	14	CSAGGPGAGGELFF
TRBJ1-2	TRBV28	-	17	CASSPPQGQGSLYGYTF
TRBJ2-5	TRBV6-2/TRBV6-3	-	16	CASSYPPGQGGETQYF
TRBJ2-1	TRBV19	few	18	CASSIDLWAGGLNNEQFF
TRBJ1-1	TRBV5-6	-	14	CASSWRRESAEAFF
TRBJ2-5	TRBV5-1	-	13	CASSEQYQETQYF
TRBJ2-1	TRBV15	-	14	CATSRRLVGSEQFF
TRBJ1-3	TRBV27	-	14	CASSFTGSGNTIYF
TRBJ1-5	TRBV5-5	-	12	CASSLASQPQHF
TRBJ2-7	TRBV20-1	-	15	CSASGVAVSPYEQYF
TRBJ1-6	TRBV7-9	-	14	CASNRAEGGSPLHF
TRBJ1-6	TRBV6-1	-	16	CASSEDLGVGNSPLHF
TRBJ2-2	TRBV11-2	-	15	CASSFTGSNTGELFF
TRBJ1-1	TRBV27	-	14	CASSFTGDGTEAFF
TRBJ1-1	TRBV6-2/TRBV6-3	-	14	CASLERGGVSEAFF
TRBJ2-2	TRBV11-2	-	17	CASSPGEASGRERELFF
TRBJ2-7	TRBV7-3	-	15	CASRPGQGETYEQYF
TRBJ2-3	TRBV6-1	few	16	CASRLLTSGSLDTQYF
TRBJ2-2	TRBV27	-	16	CASSFSDTPNTGELFF
TRBJ2-7	TRBV11-2	-	14	CASSRREPPYEQYF
TRBJ1-5	TRBV30	-	13	CAWSATDNQPQHF
TRBJ2-6	TRBV4-1	-	16	CASSQERGSGANVLTF
TRBJ2-7	TRBV19	-	14	CASSRGGTNHEQYF
TRBJ2-7	TRBV3-1	-	15	CASSQEERDDYEQYF
TRBJ2-7	TRBV18	-	15	CASSPRAGYSYEQYF
TRBJ2-7	TRBV27	-	14	CASSDGGLTYEQYF
TRBJ2-2	TRBV19	-	16	CASSRVGSSPTGELFF
TRBJ1-1	TRBV18	once	16	CASSPPDSLEGTEAFF
TRBJ2-1	TRBV19	-	18	CASSIDTSGASSYNEQFF
TRBJ1-4	TRBV24-1	few	11	CATNWSEKLFF
TRBJ2-5	TRBV18	-	13	CASSHHGQETQYF
TRBJ2-6	TRBV5-1	-	17	CASSTLAGSSGANVLTF
TRBJ2-7	TRBV6-2/TRBV6-3	-	14	CASRSFDSTYEQYF
TRBJ1-1	TRBV20-1	-	15	CSAPRPTGANTEAFF
TRBJ2-7	TRBV5-6	-	15	CASSLFGTGSWEQYF
TRBJ1-1	TRBV27	-	14	CASSLSVGWAEAFF
TRBJ2-7	TRBV29-1	-	13	CSALAGSSYEQYF
TRBJ1-1	TRBV12-3/TRBV12-4	once	12	CASTYGTPGAFF
TRBJ1-6	TRBV5-1	-	16	CASSSGQGQGNSPLHF
TRBJ2-1	TRBV24-1	few	15	CATSGRGGGPNEQFF
TRBJ2-3	TRBV15	-	14	CATATDSRTDTQYF
TRBJ2-2	TRBV5-1	once	14	CASSLGLSDGELFF
TRBJ2-7	TRBV7-9	-	13	CASSPAGGSEQYF
TRBJ2-3	TRBV12-3/TRBV12-4	-	15	CASSLWARSGDTQYF
TRBJ2-3	TRBV6-1	-	15	CASRKGTSGTDTQYF
TRBJ1-2	TRBV6-5	-	14	CASTSQGRSYGYTF
TRBJ2-3	TRBV18	-	16	CASSPEVLAGGDTQYF
TRBJ2-2	TRBV19	-	14	CASSRQGNTGELFF
TRBJ2-1	TRBV9	-	13	CASSASSGTLQFF
TRBJ2-5	TRBV4-1	-	15	CASSPKRQGLETQYF
TRBJ2-5	TRBV11-2	few	14	CASSLGTPQETQYF
TRBJ2-1	TRBV27	once	16	CASSPQSAPAYNEQFF
TRBJ2-3	TRBV14	-	13	CASSQVGVHTQYF
TRBJ2-1	TRBV4-2	-	14	CASSQGALVDEQFF
TRBJ1-2	TRBV18	once	14	CASSPPSRNYGYTF